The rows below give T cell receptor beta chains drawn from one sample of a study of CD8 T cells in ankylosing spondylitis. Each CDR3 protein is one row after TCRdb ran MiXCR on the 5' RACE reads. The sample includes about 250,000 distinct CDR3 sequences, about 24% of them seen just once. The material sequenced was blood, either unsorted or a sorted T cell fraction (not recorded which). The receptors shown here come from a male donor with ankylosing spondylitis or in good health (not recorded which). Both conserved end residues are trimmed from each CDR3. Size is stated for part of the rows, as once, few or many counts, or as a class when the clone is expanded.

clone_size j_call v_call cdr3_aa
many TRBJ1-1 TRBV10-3 AISEAPTRTDEAF
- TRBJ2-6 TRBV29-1 SAIGQGSGANVLT
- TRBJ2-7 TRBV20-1 SAPPRGLFEQY
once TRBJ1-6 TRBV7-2 ASSLTGGLSPLH
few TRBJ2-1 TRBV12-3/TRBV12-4 ASSPSGGGGFNEQF
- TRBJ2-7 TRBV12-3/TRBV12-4 ASSLHLSDRY
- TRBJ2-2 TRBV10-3 AISGTGTGGLGELF
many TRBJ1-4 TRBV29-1 SVEDELATNEKLF
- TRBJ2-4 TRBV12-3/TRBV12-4 ASSSRNIQY
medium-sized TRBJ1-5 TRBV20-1 SARPPLSNQPQH
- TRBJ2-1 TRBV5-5 ASSLGLGTNNEQF
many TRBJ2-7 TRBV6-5 ASSSSNRGYEQY
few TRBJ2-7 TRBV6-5 ASRGTGNEQY
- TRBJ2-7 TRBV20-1 SAGRFGQGAGEQY
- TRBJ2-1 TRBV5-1 ASSSTGTNNNEQF
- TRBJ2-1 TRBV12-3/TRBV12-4 ASSSAVQYLTYNEQF
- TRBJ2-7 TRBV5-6 ASSVVGRRGFNPTYEQY
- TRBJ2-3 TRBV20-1 SARVPPEGSDTQY
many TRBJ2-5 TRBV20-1 SGAGGHLSQETQY
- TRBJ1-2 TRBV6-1 ASSAGGLPGYT
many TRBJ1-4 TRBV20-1 SAISGVGEKLF
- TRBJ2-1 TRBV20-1 SARDLSAGGPSSSYNEQF
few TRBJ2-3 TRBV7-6 ASSPEWGGTDTQY
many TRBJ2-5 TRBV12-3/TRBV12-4 ASSFSTIQETQY
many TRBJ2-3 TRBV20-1 SASNGGRDTQY
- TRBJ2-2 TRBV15 ATSRVGGENTGELF
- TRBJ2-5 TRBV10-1 ASSERGAQGETQY
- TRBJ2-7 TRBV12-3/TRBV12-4 ASSFVAGGAYEQY
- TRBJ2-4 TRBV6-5 ASSPRVPAKNIQY
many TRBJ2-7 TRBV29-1 SAQNDYEQY
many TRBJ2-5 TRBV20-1 SASDRQETQY
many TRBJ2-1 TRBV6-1 ASSRPLGAPRNEQF